The subject of this entry is one T cell receptor (beta chain). No antigen is known for it. No per-base quality is available; no much larger clone lies one base away. TCRbeta CDR3 sequencing was performed on sorted unstimulated T cells and on proliferating T cells recovered from mixed lymphocyte reactions. Fresh whole blood from approximately 9 HLA-typed healthy donors was used to isolate PBMCs. To map where alloreactive clones came from, unstimulated CD4+ regulatory T cells were FACS-sorted. This sample stems from a study of siplizumab effects on memory and regulatory T cells (dated by TCRdb to 2018 to 2020). With regard to the full study: The study examined how the anti-CD2 antibody siplizumab affects alloreactive T-cell subsets in allogeneic mixed lymphocyte reactions built from human PBMCs.

Looking up the germline V gene yields CDR1 KGHSH and CDR2 LQKENI. Between the V and J ends, shortened by 6 bases and 6 bases respectively, the junction contains 17 bases. From the cysteine up to the phenylalanine, the CDR3 has a length of 15 residues. Of all the DNA, just the CDR3 is kept, 45 bases in frame from base 1. Libraries were made using the immunoSEQ multiplex PCR assay. Roughly 10^5 TCR templates per sample were assayed on the deep sequencing platform. Genomic DNA extracted from sorted T cells was the material used for TCRbeta CDR3 sequencing. The paper's processing steps were these. The R programming language was used for clonal analysis of the TCRbeta CDR3 data. Comparing unstimulated samples against CFSE-low samples taken after the reaction was how alloreactive CD4+ and CD8+ clones were defined. By matching sequences to the repertoires of sorted unstimulated Treg and non-Treg cells, each alloreactive CD4+ clone was assigned a regulatory or non-regulatory origin. As stored in TCRdb, this immuneACCESS dataset retains in-frame rearrangements with V and J assigned. A fraction of the clones does not appear; measured against another copy, unresolved V genes explain less than half of the discrepancy, and the remainder lacks a known reason. D and trimming were read from the DNA, whereas the V and J calls and clone size are those reported in that table. The sample table holds about 100,000 clones, of which roughly 94% were seen once. The ten top clones hold roughly 0.61% of the sample.

The investigation overall reported the following: In reactions with siplizumab, an average of approximately 69% of mappable alloreactive CD4+ clones were Treg-derived, compared with 26.9% in control reactions. A naive or memory phenotype could not be assigned to roughly 75-95% of proliferating CD4+ or CD8+ clones. The suppressive function of proliferating Tregs from siplizumab cultures was not functionally confirmed. The cumulative frequency of alloreactive sequences that could be traced back to unstimulated CD4+ memory T cells was significantly reduced by siplizumab. Unstimulated naive T cells appeared more diverse than memory T cells, and naive cells seemed to contribute substantially to the alloresponse. Because sequences below about 10^-5 frequency were poorly captured, only a minor fraction of alloreactive clones could be mapped to unstimulated subsets.

The receptor was isolated from a human donor in good health. Sequenced sample: Tregs sorted from blood. The chain couples TRBV18 to TRBJ2-2; TRBD2 is a possible D gene, resting on 6 matching bases. The nucleotide sequence reads TGTGCCAGCTCGCCTAGCGAAATGGGCTCCGGGGAGCTGTTTTTT. Its protein product is CASSPSEMGSGELFF.